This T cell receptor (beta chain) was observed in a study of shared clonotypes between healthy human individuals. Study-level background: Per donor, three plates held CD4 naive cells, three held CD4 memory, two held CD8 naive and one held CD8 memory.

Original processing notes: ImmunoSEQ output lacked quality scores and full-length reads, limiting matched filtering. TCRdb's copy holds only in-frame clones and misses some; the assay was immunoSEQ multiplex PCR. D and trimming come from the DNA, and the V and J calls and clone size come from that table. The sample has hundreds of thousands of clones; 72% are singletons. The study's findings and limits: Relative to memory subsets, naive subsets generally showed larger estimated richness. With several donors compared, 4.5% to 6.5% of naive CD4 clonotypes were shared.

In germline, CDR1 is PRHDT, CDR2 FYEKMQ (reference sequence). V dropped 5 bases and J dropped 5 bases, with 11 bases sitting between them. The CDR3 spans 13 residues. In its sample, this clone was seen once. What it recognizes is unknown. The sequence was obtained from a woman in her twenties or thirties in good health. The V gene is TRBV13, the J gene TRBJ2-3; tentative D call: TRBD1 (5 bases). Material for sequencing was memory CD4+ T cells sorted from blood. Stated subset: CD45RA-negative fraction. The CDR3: CASSPGRVDTQYF. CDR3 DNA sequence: TGTGCCAGCAGCCCCGGCAGGGTAGATACGCAGTATTTT.